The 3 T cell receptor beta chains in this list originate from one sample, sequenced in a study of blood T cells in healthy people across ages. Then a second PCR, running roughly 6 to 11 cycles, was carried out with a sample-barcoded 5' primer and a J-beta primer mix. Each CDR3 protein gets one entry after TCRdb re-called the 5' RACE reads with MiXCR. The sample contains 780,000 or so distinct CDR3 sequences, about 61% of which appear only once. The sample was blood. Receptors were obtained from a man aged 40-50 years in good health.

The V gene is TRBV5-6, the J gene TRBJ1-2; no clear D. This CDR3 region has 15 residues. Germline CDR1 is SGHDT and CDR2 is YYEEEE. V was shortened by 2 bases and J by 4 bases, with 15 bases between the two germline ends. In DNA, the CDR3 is TGTGCCAGCAGCTTTCCTGGGGAACCCAGCTATGGCTACACCTTC. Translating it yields CASSFPGEPSYGYTF.

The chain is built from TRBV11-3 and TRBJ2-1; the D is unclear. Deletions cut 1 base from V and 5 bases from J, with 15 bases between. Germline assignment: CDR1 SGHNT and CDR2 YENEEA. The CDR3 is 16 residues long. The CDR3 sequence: CASSLGVSWADNEQFF. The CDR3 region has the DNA TGTGCCAGCAGCTTAGGGGTATCGTGGGCTGACAATGAGCAGTTCTTC.

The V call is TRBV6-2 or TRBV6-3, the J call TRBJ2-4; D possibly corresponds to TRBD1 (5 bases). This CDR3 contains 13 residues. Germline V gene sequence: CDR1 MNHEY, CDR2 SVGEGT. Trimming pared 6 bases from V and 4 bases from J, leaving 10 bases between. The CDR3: CASRLTAKNIQYF. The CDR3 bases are TGTGCCAGCAGACTGACAGCTAAAAACATTCAGTACTTC.